This T cell receptor (beta chain) was documented in a study of T cell clonality in common variable immunodeficiency. The study's findings and limits: Shared TCRbeta clones were fewer between CVID subjects than controls. Fewer deletions and N-nucleotide insertions were reportedly seen in common variable immunodeficiency TCR beta sequences. Patient heterogeneity in the CVID cohort limited correlations between repertoire features and clinical complications. T cell subpopulation sequencing would be needed to explain CVID clonality.

Libraries were prepared by immunoSEQ multiplex PCR; TCRdb keeps only in-frame clonotypes and omits some of them. Listed for the sample are about 20,000 clones, none seen a single time. This clone was seen more than once but under ten times. Its antigen remains unidentified. This receptor was identified in a human donor with common variable immunodeficiency. Source material: peripheral blood mononuclear cells.

The CDR3 DNA, read in part, is TGTGCCAGCTCACCAAGAGCCGATCAGCCC. As protein: CASSPRADQP. The full CDR3 sequence reads CASSPRADQPQHF. This chain uses TRBV18 with TRBJ1-5; D not certain. The read stops 3 residues short of the end of the CDR3; the missing end is completed from the germline J gene. From germline, CDR1 is KGHSH and CDR2 LQKENI. This CDR3 is built from 13 residues. V was cut by 2 bases and J by 5 bases, with 7 bases left in between. Based on the CDR3 plus reference TRBV18 and TRBJ1-5, the full variable domain is NAGVMQNPRHLVRRRGQEARLRCSPMKGHSHVYWYRQLPEEGLKFMVYLQKENIIDESGMPKERFSAEFPKEGPSILRIQQVVRGDSAAYFCASSPRADQPQHFGDGTRLSIL.